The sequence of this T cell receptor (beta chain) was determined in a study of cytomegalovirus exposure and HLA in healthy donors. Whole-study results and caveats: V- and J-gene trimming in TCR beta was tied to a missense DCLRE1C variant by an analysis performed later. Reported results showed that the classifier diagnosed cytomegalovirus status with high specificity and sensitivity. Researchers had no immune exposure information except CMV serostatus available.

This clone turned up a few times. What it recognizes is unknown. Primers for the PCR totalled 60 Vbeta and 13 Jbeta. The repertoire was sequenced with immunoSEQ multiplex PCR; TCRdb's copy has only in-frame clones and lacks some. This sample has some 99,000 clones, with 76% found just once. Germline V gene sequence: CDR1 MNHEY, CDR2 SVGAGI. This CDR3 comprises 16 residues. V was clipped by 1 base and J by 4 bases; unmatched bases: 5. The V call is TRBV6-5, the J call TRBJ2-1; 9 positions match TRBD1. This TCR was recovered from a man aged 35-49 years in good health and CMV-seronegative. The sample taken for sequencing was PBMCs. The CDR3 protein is CASSYWRTGEYNEQFF. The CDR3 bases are TGTGCCAGCAGTTACTGGAGGACAGGGGAGTACAATGAGCAGTTCTTC.